This T cell receptor beta chain was recorded in a study of blood T cell repertoires in COVID-19. Study-wide context: From T cells, B-cell-depleted T cells, or PBMCs came the material, which was cDNA or gDNA.

This clone was detected a few times. This CDR3 contains 14 residues. In germline, CDR1 is SGHRS, CDR2 YFSETQ. V gave up 4 bases and J gave up 2 bases; unmatched junction bases: 4. Sequenced by immunoSEQ multiplex PCR; TCRdb stores in-frame clones only, minus some. The table shows 130,000 to 150,000 clones, with 65% to 85% occurring only once. The rearrangement links TRBV5-1 to TRBJ1-1; TRBD1 matches 8 bases. Sequenced material: peripheral blood. This receptor was identified in a man aged 55 to 69 with active or convalescent COVID-19. The CDR3 nucleotides are TGCGCCAGCAGCGTGGGACAGGCTAACACTGAAGCTTTCTTT. Residues: CASSVGQANTEAFF.